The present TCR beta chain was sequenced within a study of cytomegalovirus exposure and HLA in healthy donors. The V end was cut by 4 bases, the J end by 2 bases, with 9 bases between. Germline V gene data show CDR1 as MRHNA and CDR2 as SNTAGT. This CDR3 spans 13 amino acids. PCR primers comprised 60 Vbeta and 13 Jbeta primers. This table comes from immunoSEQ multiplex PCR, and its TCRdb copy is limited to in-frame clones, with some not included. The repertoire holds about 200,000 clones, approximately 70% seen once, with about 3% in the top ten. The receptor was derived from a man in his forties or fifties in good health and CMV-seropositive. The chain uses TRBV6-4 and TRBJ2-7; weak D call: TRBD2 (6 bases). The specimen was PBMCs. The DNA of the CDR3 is TGTGCCAGCAGTGGGGACTTCGCCTACGAGCAGTACTTC. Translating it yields CASSGDFAYEQYF.